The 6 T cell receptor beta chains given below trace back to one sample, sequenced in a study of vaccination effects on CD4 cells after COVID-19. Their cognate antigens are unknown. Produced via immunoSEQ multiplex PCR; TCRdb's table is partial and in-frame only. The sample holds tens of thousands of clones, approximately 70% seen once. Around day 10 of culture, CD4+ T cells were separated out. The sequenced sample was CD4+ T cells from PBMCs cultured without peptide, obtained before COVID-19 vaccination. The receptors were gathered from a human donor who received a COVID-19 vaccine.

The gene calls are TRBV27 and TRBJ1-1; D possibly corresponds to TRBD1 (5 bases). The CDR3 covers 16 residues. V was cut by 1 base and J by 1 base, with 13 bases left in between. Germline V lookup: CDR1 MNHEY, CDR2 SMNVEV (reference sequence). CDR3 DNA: TGTGCCAGCAGTTTATTGGAAGCAGGGAGGAACACTGAAGCTTTCTTT. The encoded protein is CASSLLEAGRNTEAFF.

The CDR3 reads CASSREARSSYEQYF. CDR3 DNA sequence: TGTGCCAGCAGCCGAGAGGCTCGGAGCTCCTACGAGCAGTACTTC. The chain joins TRBV9 to TRBJ2-7; D ambiguous. CDR3 size: 15 residues. Trimming took 4 bases from V and 0 from J, leaving 14 bases between them. CDR1 and CDR2 from the germline V gene are SGDLS and YYNGEE.

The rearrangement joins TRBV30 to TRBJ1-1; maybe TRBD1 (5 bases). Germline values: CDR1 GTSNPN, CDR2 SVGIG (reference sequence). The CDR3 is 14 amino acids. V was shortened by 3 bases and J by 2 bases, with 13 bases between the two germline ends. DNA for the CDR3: TGTGCCTGGAGGCGCAGGGCGGGCAACACTGAAGCTTTCTTT. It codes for CAWRRRAGNTEAFF. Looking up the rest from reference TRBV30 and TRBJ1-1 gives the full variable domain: SQTIHQWPATLVQPVGSPLSLECTVEGTSNPNLYWYRQAAGRGLQLLFYSVGIGQISSEVPQNLSASRPQDRQFILSSKKLLLSDSGFYLCAWRRRAGNTEAFFGQGTRLTVV.

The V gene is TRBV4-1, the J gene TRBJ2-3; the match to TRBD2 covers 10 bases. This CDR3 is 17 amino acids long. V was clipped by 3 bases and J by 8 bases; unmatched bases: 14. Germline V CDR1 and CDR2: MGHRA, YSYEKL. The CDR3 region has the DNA TGCGCCAGCAGCCAGTCCCCCCTAGCGGGGGCCCCCTTTACGCAGTATTTT. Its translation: CASSQSPLAGAPFTQYF.

Here the CDR3 DNA reads TGTGCCAGCAGTTTTCGGGGGGCCACCACAGATACGCAGTATTTT. It codes for CASSFRGATTDTQYF. V gene TRBV28 combines with J gene TRBJ2-3; a weak D match, TRBD2 (7 bases). The CDR3 runs to 15 residues. Germline assignment: CDR1 MDHEN and CDR2 SYDVKM. Between the trimmed V and J ends, which lost 3 bases and 2 bases, there was a span of 12 bases. Based on the CDR3 plus reference TRBV28 and TRBJ2-3, the full variable domain is DVKVTQSSRYLVKRTGEKVFLECVQDMDHENMFWYRQDPGLGLRLIYFSYDVKMKEKGDIPEGYSVSREKKERFSLILESASTNQTSMYLCASSFRGATTDTQYFGPGTRLTVL.

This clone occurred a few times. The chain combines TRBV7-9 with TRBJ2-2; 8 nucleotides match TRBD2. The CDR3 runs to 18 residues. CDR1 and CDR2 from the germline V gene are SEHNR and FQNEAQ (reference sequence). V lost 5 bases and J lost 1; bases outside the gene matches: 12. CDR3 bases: TGTGCCAGCAGCCGAGCCGGGGGGGCCTCACGGAACACCGGGGAGCTGTTTTTT. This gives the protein CASSRAGGASRNTGELFF.